These 18 T cell receptor beta chains share one sample of origin, sequenced in a study of shared clonotypes between healthy human individuals. Naive CD8 cells were CD45RO-negative, positively selected for CCR7, excluding terminally differentiated effector memory CD45RA+ cells. This table comes from immunoSEQ multiplex PCR, and its TCRdb copy is limited to in-frame clones, with some not included. This sample carries about 1,900,000 clones, over 85% of them seen once, and the ten largest clones take approximately 1%. Sequencing used naive CD8+ T cells sorted from blood. These receptors all stem from a man younger than 35 in good health.

The V gene is TRBV28, the J gene TRBJ2-3; D is unclear. Trimming shortened V by 2 bases and J by 4 bases, and 10 bases separated the two germline ends. Germline CDR1 MDHEN, CDR2 SYDVKM. CDR3 size: 14 residues. The CDR3 reads CASSLRASPDTQYF. The CDR3 DNA reads TGTGCCAGCAGTTTAAGGGCCAGCCCAGATACGCAGTATTTT.

The gene calls are TRBV6-1 and TRBJ2-7; 11 positions match TRBD2. V lost 7 bases, J lost 1 base, and 6 bases stayed unmatched. The CDR3 length is 15 residues. Germline loops: CDR1 MNHNS, CDR2 SASEGT. The CDR3 DNA follows: TGTGCCAGCAAGACGGGACTAGCGGAATCCTACGAGCAGTACTTC. Protein product: CASKTGLAESYEQYF.

The chain links TRBV10-3 to TRBJ2-3, with 9 bases lining up with TRBD2. Trimming took 2 bases from V and 2 from J; bases not matched to a gene: 2. The CDR3 loop spans 15 amino acids. Germline CDR1 and CDR2: ENHRY and SYGVKD. CDR3 in amino acids: CAISEAGGVTDTQYF. The CDR3 nucleotides are TGTGCCATCAGTGAGGCGGGGGGGGTCACAGATACGCAGTATTTT.

With respect to this clone: Other DNA sequences in this sample translate to the same CDR3. V and J are TRBV6-6 and TRBJ2-7, with D uncertain. Germline CDR1 is MNHNY and CDR2 is SVGAGI (reference sequence). This CDR3 is 13 amino acids long. Trimming shortened V by 0 bases and J by 1 base, and 4 bases separated the two germline ends. CDR3: CASSYSQSYEQYF. The CDR3 nucleotides are TGTGCCAGCAGTTACTCCCAGTCCTACGAGCAGTACTTC.

This chain uses TRBV29-1 with TRBJ2-7, with TRBD1 matching 10 bases. This CDR3 has 14 amino acids. CDR1 is SQVTM and CDR2 is ANQGSEA in the germline V gene. The V and J ends lost 4 bases and 5 bases, in that order; junction bases with no gene match: 8. The CDR3 nucleotides read TGCAGCGTTGTATTGAGGGACAGGGGTCACGAGCAGTACTTC. Translation: CSVVLRDRGHEQYF.

The chain combines TRBV7-9 with TRBJ1-1; D not resolved. CDR3 length: 15 amino acids. With 5 bases removed from V and 1 base from J, the gap between germline ends came to 14 bases. Germline V gene sequence: CDR1 SEHNR, CDR2 FQNEAQ (reference sequence). For the CDR3, the DNA is TGTGCCAGCAGCCACCGGACGGACCGGAACACTGAAGCTTTCTTT. Protein product: CASSHRTDRNTEAFF.

The chain joins TRBV27 to TRBJ2-1; the match to TRBD2 covers 14 bases. The CDR3 extends over 19 amino acids. V shed 5 bases, J shed 4 bases, and the junction held 13 bases outside the gene matches. The V gene's germline CDR1 is MNHEY and CDR2 SMNVEV (reference sequence). CDR3: CASSPPTSGGAGLYNEQFF. The CDR3 DNA is TGTGCCAGCAGTCCGCCGACTAGCGGGGGGGCAGGATTATACAATGAGCAGTTCTTC.

The rearrangement uses TRBV11-3 and TRBJ2-1; D may be TRBD2 (5 bases). The CDR3 covers 13 residues. Germline CDR1 and CDR2: SGHNT and YENEEA. With 4 bases removed from V and 4 bases from J, the gap between germline ends came to 8 bases. For the CDR3, the DNA is TGTGCCAGCAGCTGGACTCGATACAATGAGCAGTTCTTC. It yields the protein CASSWTRYNEQFF.

This sequence joins TRBV9 and TRBJ2-6; 8 bases are shared with TRBD1. This CDR3 has 15 amino acids. Trimming took 5 bases from V and 0 from J; bases not matched to a gene: 1. Per germline, CDR1 SGDLS and CDR2 YYNGEE. The CDR3 nucleotides are TGTGCCAGCAGTCAGGGGGCCTCTGGGGCCAACGTCCTGACTTTC. Protein sequence: CASSQGASGANVLTF. Using reference TRBV9 and TRBJ2-6 for the parts outside the CDR3, the full variable domain is DSGVTQTPKHLITATGQRVTLRCSPRSGDLSVYWYQQSLDQGLQFLIQYYNGEERAKGNILERFSAQQFPDLHSELNLSSLELGDSALYFCASSQGASGANVLTFGAGSRLTVL.

The V and J genes are TRBV6-1 and TRBJ1-2; no clear D. This CDR3 is built from 10 residues. Germline V gives CDR1 MNHNS, CDR2 SASEGT. V lost 10 bases and J lost 2, with 5 bases in between. In nucleotides, the CDR3 is TGTGCCACCCAGAACTATGGCTACACCTTC. This translates into CATQNYGYTF.

The rearrangement links TRBV28 to TRBJ2-2, with a possible D match to TRBD1 (5 bases). V lost 5 bases, J lost 3 bases, and 10 bases lay in between. CDR1 is MDHEN and CDR2 is SYDVKM in the germline V gene. The CDR3 is made up of 14 amino acids. The CDR3 protein is CASSVTGYTGELFF. The CDR3 region has the DNA TGTGCCAGCAGTGTCACAGGTTACACCGGGGAGCTGTTTTTT. The full variable domain, its missing parts supplied by reference TRBV28 and TRBJ2-2, is DVKVTQSSRYLVKRTGEKVFLECVQDMDHENMFWYRQDPGLGLRLIYFSYDVKMKEKGDIPEGYSVSREKKERFSLILESASTNQTSMYLCASSVTGYTGELFFGEGSRLTVL.

This chain uses TRBV2 with TRBJ1-6, with 9 bases fitting TRBD1. Germline V gene lookup returns CDR1 SNHLY and CDR2 FYNNEI. This CDR3 has 14 residues. V lost 4 bases, J lost 7 bases, and 2 bases stayed unmatched. CDR3 bases: TGTGCCAGCAGTGGGGGGACAGGGAATTCACCCCTCCACTTT. Translation: CASSGGTGNSPLHF.

The genes are TRBV27 and TRBJ1-4; possible D gene TRBD1, 6 bases. The V gene lost 5 bases and the J gene lost 5 bases, with 18 bases spanning the gap. The germline V gene has CDR1 MNHEY and CDR2 SMNVEV (reference sequence). The CDR3 extends over 16 amino acids. CDR3 loop: CASSPETGLKNEKLFF. In nucleotides, the CDR3 is TGTGCCAGCAGTCCCGAGACAGGCCTTAAAAATGAAAAACTGTTTTTT.

The V and J genes are TRBV11-2 and TRBJ2-1; 9 nucleotides match TRBD2. Germline loops: CDR1 SGHAT, CDR2 FQNNGV. J gave up 4 bases and V 5 bases, and 6 bases lay outside the gene matches. The CDR3 is 15 residues long. CDR3 sequence: CASSLIAGAYNEQFF. Written as DNA, the CDR3 is TGTGCCAGCAGCCTCATAGCGGGGGCTTACAATGAGCAGTTCTTC.

This clone was found once. The genes are TRBV15 and TRBJ1-1; D is unclear. Germline CDR1 reads LNHNV; CDR2 reads YYDKDF (reference sequence). The V and J ends lost 0 bases and 2 bases respectively, with 7 bases between them. The CDR3 is 14 residues long. The CDR3 coding sequence is TGTGCCACCAGCAGAGAGGATTACAACACTGAAGCTTTCTTT. This sequence encodes CATSREDYNTEAFF.

The gene calls are TRBV9 and TRBJ2-7, with D perhaps TRBD2 (6 bases). Trimming cost V 2 bases and J 5 bases, with 14 bases left between them. The CDR3 consists of 14 residues. The germline V gene has CDR1 SGDLS and CDR2 YYNGEE. CDR3 coding DNA: TGTGCCAGCAGCGTCGACGGGAGTAACGACGAGCAGTACTTC. This gives the protein CASSVDGSNDEQYF.

Note on this clone: The sample carries other DNA sequences with the same CDR3. The V call is TRBV9, the J call TRBJ2-1, with TRBD1 matching 7 bases. The length of the CDR3 is 15 residues. The germline V gene has CDR1 SGDLS and CDR2 YYNGEE. The V and J ends lost 0 bases and 4 bases, in that order; junction bases with no gene match: 4. This chain's CDR3 is CASSVDRDSYNEQFF. The CDR3 DNA reads as TGTGCCAGCAGCGTAGACCGGGACAGTTACAATGAGCAGTTCTTC.

In this sample, this clone turned up once. The CDR3 loop reads CASSPEPTGETQYF. CDR3 nucleotide sequence: TGTGCCAGCTCACCCGAGCCGACCGGGGAGACCCAGTACTTC. The chain links TRBV18 to TRBJ2-5; D remains unclear. The CDR3 contains 14 residues. The V gene lost 3 bases and the J gene lost 5 bases, with 13 bases spanning the gap. The germline CDR1 and CDR2 sequences are KGHSH and LQKENI.